The following is a T cell receptor (beta chain) sequence with its context. Antigen specificity is unknown. The V and J ends lost 1 base and 3 bases respectively, with 9 bases between them. Germline assignment: CDR1 LNHDA and CDR2 SQIVND (reference sequence). The CDR3 is 14 residues long. The study ran its PCR with 60 Vbeta and 13 Jbeta primers. Here immunoSEQ multiplex PCR was the method, and the copy in TCRdb shows in-frame clones only, minus some. The sample carries about 200,000 clones, around 80% recorded once. The entry originates in a study of cytomegalovirus exposure and HLA in healthy donors. Study-wide background: Researchers previously reported finding 117 million unique TCR beta sequences from roughly 200 million T cells.

General study results and limits: Earlier findings revealed that most TCR beta V segments proved productive either about 90% or about 30% of the time. For presence/absence analyses, sequencing depth was assumed to be roughly uniform across donors. As a later analysis showed, a missense DCLRE1C variant was linked to trimming of TCR beta V- and J-genes.

The V and J genes are TRBV19 and TRBJ1-2, with D possibly TRBD1 on 5 matching bases. This sequence originates from a woman between 18 and 29 years old in good health and CMV-seronegative. Sequenced material: PBMCs. For the CDR3, the DNA is TGTGCCAGTAGTATAGTCCGGGGGGACTATGGCTACACCTTC. It yields the protein CASSIVRGDYGYTF.